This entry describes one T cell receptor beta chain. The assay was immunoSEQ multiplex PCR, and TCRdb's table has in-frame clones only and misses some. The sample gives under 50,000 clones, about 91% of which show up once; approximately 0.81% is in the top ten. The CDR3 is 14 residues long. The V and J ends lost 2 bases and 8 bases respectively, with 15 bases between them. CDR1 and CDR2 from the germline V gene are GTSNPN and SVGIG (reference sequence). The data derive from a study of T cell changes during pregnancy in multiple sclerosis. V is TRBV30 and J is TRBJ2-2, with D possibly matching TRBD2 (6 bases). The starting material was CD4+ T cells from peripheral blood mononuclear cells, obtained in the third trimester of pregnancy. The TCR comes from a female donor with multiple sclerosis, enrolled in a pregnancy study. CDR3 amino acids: CAWSFGGNGGELFF. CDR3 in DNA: TGTGCCTGGAGTTTCGGCGGGAATGGAGGGGAGCTGTTTTTT.